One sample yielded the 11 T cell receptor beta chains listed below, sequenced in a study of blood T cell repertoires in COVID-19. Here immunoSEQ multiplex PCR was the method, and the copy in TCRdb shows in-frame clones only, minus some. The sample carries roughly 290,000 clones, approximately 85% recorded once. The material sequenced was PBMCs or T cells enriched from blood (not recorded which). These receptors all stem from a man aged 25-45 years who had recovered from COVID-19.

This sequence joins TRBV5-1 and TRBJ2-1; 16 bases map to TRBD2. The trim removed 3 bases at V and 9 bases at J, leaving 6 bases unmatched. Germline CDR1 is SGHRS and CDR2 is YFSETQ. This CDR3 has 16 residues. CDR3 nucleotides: TGCGCCAGCAGCTGGGGACTAGCGGGGGGGCCCGGTGAGCAGTTCTTC. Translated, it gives CASSWGLAGGPGEQFF.

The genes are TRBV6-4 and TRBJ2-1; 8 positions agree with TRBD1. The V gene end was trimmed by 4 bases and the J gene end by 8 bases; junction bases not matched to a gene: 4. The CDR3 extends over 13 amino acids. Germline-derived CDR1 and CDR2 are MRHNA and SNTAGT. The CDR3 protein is CASSADRGDEQFF. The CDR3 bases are TGTGCCAGCAGTGCAGACAGGGGCGATGAGCAGTTCTTC.

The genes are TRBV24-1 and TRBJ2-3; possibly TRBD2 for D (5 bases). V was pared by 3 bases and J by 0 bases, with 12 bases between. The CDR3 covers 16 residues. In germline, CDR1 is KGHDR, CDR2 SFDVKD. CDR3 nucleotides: TGTGCCACCAGTGATCCGAGGGCCGAGAGCACAGATACGCAGTATTTT. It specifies CATSDPRAESTDTQYF.

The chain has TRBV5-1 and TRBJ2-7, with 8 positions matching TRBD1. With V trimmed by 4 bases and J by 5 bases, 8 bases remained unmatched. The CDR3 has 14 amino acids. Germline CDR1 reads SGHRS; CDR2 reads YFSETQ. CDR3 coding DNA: TGCGCCAGCAGCGGGCAGGGGGCTTCCCACGAGCAGTACTTC. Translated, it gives CASSGQGASHEQYF.

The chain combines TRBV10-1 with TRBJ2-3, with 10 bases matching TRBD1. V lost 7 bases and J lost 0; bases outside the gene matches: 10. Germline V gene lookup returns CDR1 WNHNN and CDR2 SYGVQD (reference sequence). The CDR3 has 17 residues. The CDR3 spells CASIRQGALPSTDTQYF. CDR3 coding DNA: TGCGCCAGCATTCGACAGGGGGCACTTCCTAGCACAGATACGCAGTATTTT.

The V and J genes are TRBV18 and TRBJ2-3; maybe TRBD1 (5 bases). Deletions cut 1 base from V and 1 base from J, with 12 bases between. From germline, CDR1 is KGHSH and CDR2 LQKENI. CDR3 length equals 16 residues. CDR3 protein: CASSPRMTDGTDTQYF. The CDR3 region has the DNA TGTGCCAGCTCACCACGGATGACAGACGGCACAGATACGCAGTATTTT.

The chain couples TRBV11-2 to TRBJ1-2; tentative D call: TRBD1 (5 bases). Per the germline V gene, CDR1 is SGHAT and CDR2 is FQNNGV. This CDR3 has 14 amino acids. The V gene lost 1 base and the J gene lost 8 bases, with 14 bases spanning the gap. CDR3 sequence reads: CASSLVRAGDGYTF. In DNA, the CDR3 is TGTGCCAGCAGCTTAGTCAGGGCAGGTGACGGCTACACCTTC. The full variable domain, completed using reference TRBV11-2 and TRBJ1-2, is EAGVAQSPRYKIIEKRQSVAFWCNPISGHATLYWYQQILGQGPKLLIQFQNNGVVDDSQLPKDRFSAERLKGVDSTLKIQPAKLEDSAVYLCASSLVRAGDGYTFGSGTRLTVV.

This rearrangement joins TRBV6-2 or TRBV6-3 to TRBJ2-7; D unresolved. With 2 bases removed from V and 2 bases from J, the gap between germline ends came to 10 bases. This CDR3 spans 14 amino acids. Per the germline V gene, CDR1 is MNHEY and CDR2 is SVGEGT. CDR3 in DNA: TGTGCCAGCAGTTACCAATACAGAGCCTACGAGCAGTACTTC. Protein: CASSYQYRAYEQYF.

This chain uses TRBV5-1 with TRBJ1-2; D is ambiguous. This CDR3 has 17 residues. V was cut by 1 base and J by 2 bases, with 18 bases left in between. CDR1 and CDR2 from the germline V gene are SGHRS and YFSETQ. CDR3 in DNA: TGCGCCAGCAGCTTGTACGGGGTAGGGAGTCGCAACTATGGCTACACCTTC. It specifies CASSLYGVGSRNYGYTF.

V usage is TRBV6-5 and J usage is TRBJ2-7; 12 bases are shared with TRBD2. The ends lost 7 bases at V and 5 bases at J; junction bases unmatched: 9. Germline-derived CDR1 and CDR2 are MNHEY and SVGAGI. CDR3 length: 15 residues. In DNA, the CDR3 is TGTGCCAGCAAGTTTCGGCTAGCGGGGGGGCACGAGCAGTACTTC. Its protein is CASKFRLAGGHEQYF.

The CDR3 is CASSLAWAHEGAFF. CDR3 nucleotides: TGTGCCAGCAGCTTAGCATGGGCACACGAGGGAGCTTTCTTT. V gene TRBV7-8 combines with J gene TRBJ1-1, with D hard to call. Germline V CDR1 and CDR2: SGHVS, FQNEAQ. The CDR3 extends over 14 amino acids. Trimming cost V 0 bases and J 10 bases, with 15 bases left between them.